This T cell receptor beta chain stems from a study of blood T cell repertoires in COVID-19. Study information: There were acute and convalescent COVID-19 samples, and they came from the United States, Italy and Spain. PBMCs, B-cell-depleted T cells, or T cells were the source of the cDNA or gDNA that made up the material.

In the original workflow: For nucleated cells, counts were estimated from reference gene primer amplification. Assay used: immunoSEQ multiplex PCR; TCRdb lists only in-frame clones, some missing. D and trimming were read from the DNA, whereas the V and J calls and clone size are those reported in that table. Of tens of thousands of clones in the sample, roughly 80% were seen once. Germline V gene data show CDR1 as LGHDT and CDR2 as YNNKEL (reference sequence). The V gene lost 1 base and the J gene lost 4 bases, with 10 bases spanning the gap. The CDR3 is made up of 14 amino acids. What was sequenced was peripheral blood. The origin of this receptor is an elderly woman with acute or convalescent COVID-19. The chain joins TRBV3-1 (or the pseudogene TRBV3-2) to TRBJ1-2; D is perhaps TRBD1 (5 bases). CDR3 bases: TGTGCCAGCAGCCAAGGCAGGGCATTCTATGGCTACACCTTC. As protein: CASSQGRAFYGYTF.